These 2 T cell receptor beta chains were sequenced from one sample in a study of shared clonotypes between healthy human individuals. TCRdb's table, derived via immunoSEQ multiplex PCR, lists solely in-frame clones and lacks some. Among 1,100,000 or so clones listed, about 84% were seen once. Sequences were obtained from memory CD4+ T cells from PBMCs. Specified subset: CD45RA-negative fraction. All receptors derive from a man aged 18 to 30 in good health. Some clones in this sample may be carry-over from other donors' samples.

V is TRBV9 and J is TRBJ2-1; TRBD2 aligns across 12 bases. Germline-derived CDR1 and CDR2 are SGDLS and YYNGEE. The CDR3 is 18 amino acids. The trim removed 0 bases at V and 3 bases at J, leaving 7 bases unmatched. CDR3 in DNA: TGTGCCAGCAGCGTAGGGTTGGTGGGACTAGCGGGCTACAATGAGCAGTTCTTC. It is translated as CASSVGLVGLAGYNEQFF.

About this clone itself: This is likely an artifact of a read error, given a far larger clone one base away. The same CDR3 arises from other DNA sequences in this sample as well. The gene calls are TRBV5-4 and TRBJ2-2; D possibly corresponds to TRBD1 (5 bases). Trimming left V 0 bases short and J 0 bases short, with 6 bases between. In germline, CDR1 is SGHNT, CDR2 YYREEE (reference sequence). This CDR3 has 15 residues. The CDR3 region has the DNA TGTGCCAGCAGCTTGGTAGGGGCGAACACCGGGGAGCTGTTTTTT. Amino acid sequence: CASSLVGANTGELFF. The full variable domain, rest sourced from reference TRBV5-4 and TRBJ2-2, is ETGVTQSPTHLIKTRGQQVTLRCSSQSGHNTVSWYQQALGQGPQFIFQYYREEENGRGNFPPRFSGLQFPNYSSELNVNALELDDSALYLCASSLVGANTGELFFGEGSRLTVL.